What follows is one T cell receptor beta chain and its context. Its antigen is currently unknown. The data are from a study of T cells after posttransplantation cyclophosphamide. CDR1 is MDHEN and CDR2 is SYDVKM in the germline V gene. The CDR3 is made up of 11 amino acids. V was clipped by 3 bases and J by 6 bases, with 5 bases between them. Findings and caveats of the study: Later blood repertoires were often dominated by clones from the donor CD8+ memory compartment. TRB clonality was highly associated with recipient CMV seropositivity and reactivation. Tissue-infiltrating T cells from skin or gut overlapped little with blood T cells.

Sampled 1 year posttransplant, controls received myeloablative marrow transplants, methotrexate and a calcineurin inhibitor. Generated by immunoSEQ multiplex PCR, the TCRdb table keeps only in-frame clones and is missing some. The sample lists 4,000 or so clones, under 80% seen once, with 45% to 65% in the top ten. Sequenced material: PBMCs, taken after allogeneic stem cell transplant with calcineurin inhibitor and methotrexate. The receptor's source is a female patient between 50 and 59 years old who received an allogeneic stem cell transplant from an unrelated donor, was CMV-positive, and had acute and chronic GVHD. Some of the T cells might come from the graft donor. The chain joins TRBV28 to TRBJ1-1; D is uncertain. CDR3 nucleotide sequence: TGTGCCAGCAGTTTGAGCGCTGAAGCTTTCTTT. This gives the protein CASSLSAEAFF.